This T cell receptor (beta chain) emerged from a study of control samples from healthy donors and cancer patients. Sequencing used immunoSEQ multiplex PCR; TCRdb keeps in-frame clones, though not all of them. Of more than 75,000 clones detected, roughly 89% appear once; the ten largest clones hold 1.9%. The CDR3 consists of 12 residues. The germline V gene encodes CDR1 SQVTM and CDR2 ANQGSEA. The V and J ends lost 4 bases and 4 bases respectively, with 10 bases between them. This chain uses TRBV29-1 with TRBJ1-1; possibly TRBD1 for D (5 bases). The sequence was collected from a woman aged 60 to 75 with head and neck cancer. Sequencing was carried out using PBMCs. Here the CDR3 reads CSVVGGGTEAFF. CDR3 nucleotide sequence: TGCAGCGTTGTGGGGGGGGGCACTGAAGCTTTCTTT.